The next 17 T cell receptor beta chains were all read from a single sample in a study of Graves' ophthalmopathy and Graves' hyperthyroidism. Amplification from RNA transcripts yielded the TCR beta CDR3 regions. The first round was an RT-PCR with HTBI primers, and the second round was a multiplex PCR. TCRdb re-called the multiplex PCR reads with MiXCR, one entry per CDR3 protein. The repertoire has hundreds of thousands of distinct CDR3 sequences, 20% to 25% of them found once; the top ten carry roughly 6.9%. Source material: peripheral blood. These receptors were taken from a woman in her late teens or twenties with stable Graves' hyperthyroidism. Some clones in this sample may be carry-over from other donors' samples.

This rearrangement joins TRBV11-2 to TRBJ2-3; 7 nucleotides line up with TRBD1. After removal of 0 bases from V and 5 bases from J, the junction contained 5 bases not matched to a gene. There are 15 residues in the CDR3. Germline lookup yields CDR1 SGHAT and CDR2 FQNNGV. CDR3 protein: CASSLEAGGIDTQYF. CDR3 sequence (DNA): TGTGCCAGCAGCTTAGAGGCAGGGGGTATAGATACGCAGTATTTT.

V gene TRBV25-1 combines with J gene TRBJ1-5, with TRBD1 identical over 7 bases. V dropped 8 bases and J dropped 1; count of bases not matched to a gene: 11. The CDR3 is made up of 16 amino acids. The germline V gene has CDR1 MGHDK and CDR2 SYGVNS. CDR3 coding DNA: TGTGCCAGCGGGCCAGACAGGGAAGGCAGCAATCAGCCCCAGCATTTT. Protein sequence: CASGPDREGSNQPQHF.

In its sample, this clonotype was seen many times. V is TRBV29-1 and J is TRBJ2-2, with D unclear. The V gene lost 4 bases and the J gene lost 1 base, with 4 bases spanning the gap. Germline CDR1 SQVTM, CDR2 ANQGSEA. This CDR3 is built from 12 residues. The CDR3 protein is CSVARNTGELFF. DNA for the CDR3: TGCAGCGTTGCCAGGAACACCGGGGAGCTGTTTTTT.

The table lists this clonotype with many counts. The chain couples TRBV6-5 to TRBJ1-1; D is perhaps TRBD1 (5 bases). The ends were cut back, 7 bases at V and 4 bases at J, with 16 bases in the middle. The germline V gene has CDR1 MNHEY and CDR2 SVGAGI. The CDR3 loop spans 14 amino acids. CDR3 sequence reads: CASIIPGPGTEAFF. The CDR3 DNA reads as TGTGCCAGCATTATACCGGGACCCGGCACTGAAGCTTTCTTT.

This clonotype was seen at least ten times. One end of the junction fails to match germline, which may point to a read error. The CDR3 region is CASSPRQAYDYTF. The CDR3 DNA reads TGTGCCAGCAGCCCTCGACAAGCGTATGACTACACCTTC. The V call is TRBV7-8, the J call TRBJ1-2; unclear D gene. Looked up from germline, CDR1 is SGHVS and CDR2 is FQNEAQ. The CDR3 extends over 13 amino acids.

V usage is TRBV11-1 and J usage is TRBJ1-2, with D maybe TRBD1 (5 bases). The CDR3 spans 18 residues. Germline loops: CDR1 SGHAT, CDR2 FQDESV (reference sequence). Trimming took 5 bases from V and 0 from J, leaving 22 bases between them. CDR3 region: CASSHPRAPDTSNYGYTF. CDR3 in DNA: TGTGCCAGCAGCCACCCCCGCGCCCCGGACACCTCTAACTATGGCTACACCTTC. Based on the CDR3 plus reference TRBV11-1 and TRBJ1-2, the full variable domain is EAEVAQSPRYKITEKSQAVAFWCDPISGHATLYWYRQILGQGPELLVQFQDESVVDDSQLPKDRFSAERLKGVDSTLKIQPAELGDSAMYLCASSHPRAPDTSNYGYTFGSGTRLTVV.

The V and J genes are TRBV2 and TRBJ2-3; D unresolved. Germline CDR1 SNHLY, CDR2 FYNNEI. The CDR3 covers 16 residues. V lost 4 bases and J lost 5, with 19 bases in between. The CDR3 here is CASSAPPRDLRDTQYF. The CDR3 DNA follows: TGTGCCAGCAGTGCCCCGCCTAGGGATCTGCGAGATACGCAGTATTTT. The full variable domain, completed using reference TRBV2 and TRBJ2-3, is EPEVTQTPSHQVTQMGQEVILRCVPISNHLYFYWYRQILGQKVEFLVSFYNNEISEKSEIFDDQFSVERPDGSNFTLKIRSTKLEDSAMYFCASSAPPRDLRDTQYFGPGTRLTVL.

This clonotype was observed at least ten times. The CDR3 sequence is CASSDPGHTTSRYF. The CDR3 nucleotides are TGTGCCAGCAGCGACCCGGGACATACTACGAGCCGGTACTTC. The rearrangement joins TRBV6-1 to TRBJ2-7; weak D call: TRBD1 (6 bases). The length of the CDR3 is 14 residues. The V and J ends lost 6 bases and 12 bases respectively, with 24 bases between them. Looked up from germline, CDR1 is MNHNS and CDR2 is SASEGT.

DNA for the CDR3: TGTGCCAGCAGCCAAAACCAGGAGCAAGAGACCCAGTACTTC. Translating it yields CASSQNQEQETQYF. The chain combines TRBV3-1 with TRBJ2-5; D not resolved. The germline V gene has CDR1 LGHDT and CDR2 YNNKEL (reference sequence). V was shortened by 2 bases and J by 2 bases, with 9 bases between the two germline ends. This CDR3 comprises 14 residues.

V usage is TRBV6-1 and J usage is TRBJ2-7, with D unresolved. Germline V gives CDR1 MNHNS, CDR2 SASEGT. The CDR3 extends over 14 amino acids. Trimming removed 4 bases at V and 6 bases at J, with 16 bases between. The CDR3 bases are TGTGCCAGCAGTGTTGAACCTCACCCCGCCGAGCAGTACTTC. It translates to CASSVEPHPAEQYF.

At least ten counts were recorded for this clonotype. The V and J genes are TRBV12-3 or TRBV12-4 and TRBJ1-2, with TRBD1 matching 7 bases. The CDR3 extends over 12 amino acids. The J segment lost 10 bases and the V segment lost 5 bases, leaving 7 bases of the junction unmatched. CDR3 nucleotide sequence: TGTGCCAGCAGTCCGAGGACAGGATACTACACCTTC. The encoded protein is CASSPRTGYYTF.

Many counts were recorded for this clonotype. V usage is TRBV7-2 and J usage is TRBJ2-7, with 7 bases aligning to TRBD2. V shed 5 bases and J 6 bases; nucleotides not matched to a gene: 7. CDR3 length equals 13 residues. Germline loops: CDR1 SGHTA, CDR2 FQGNSA. CDR3 sequence: CASSETSRSEQYF. CDR3 DNA sequence: TGTGCCAGCAGCGAGACTAGCCGGTCCGAGCAGTACTTC.

This clonotype was recorded at least ten times. The rearrangement links TRBV28 to TRBJ2-5; D may match TRBD1 or TRBD2 (5 bases each). The ends were cut back, 4 bases at V and 2 bases at J, with 17 bases in the middle. The CDR3 runs to 16 residues. CDR1 MDHEN and CDR2 SYDVKM come from the germline V gene. CDR3 protein: CASSSPRDLGQETQYF. CDR3 in DNA: TGTGCCAGCAGTTCGCCCCGGGACCTCGGTCAAGAGACCCAGTACTTC.

The V gene is TRBV15, the J gene TRBJ1-5; D remains ambiguous. Trimming took off 5 bases at V and 7 bases at J, with 18 bases between the two ends. Germline V gene lookup returns CDR1 LNHNV and CDR2 YYDKDF (reference sequence). CDR3 size: 15 residues. CDR3 in DNA: TGTGCCACCAGCGGCCGACTTCTCAATGTGCAGCCCCAGCATTTT. It specifies CATSGRLLNVQPQHF.

This clonotype was detected a few times. The chain joins TRBV6-1 to TRBJ2-5, with D maybe TRBD1 (7 bases). Germline CDR1 and CDR2: MNHNS and SASEGT. The V and J ends lost 4 bases and 4 bases respectively, with 16 bases between them. The CDR3 runs 15 residues. The CDR3 sequence: CASSGMEGAAETQYF. The CDR3 DNA is TGTGCCAGCAGTGGAATGGAGGGGGCGGCAGAGACCCAGTACTTC.

Regarding this clonotype: A much larger clonotype is one base distant, so this may be a read error. The J gene is TRBJ1-1, the V gene TRBV29-1; D remains ambiguous. The CDR3 extends over 15 amino acids. Trimming stripped 3 bases from V and 0 bases from J, with 14 bases between. CDR1 and CDR2 (germline): SQVTM, ANQGSEA. DNA for the CDR3: TGCAGCGTTGATACGGCGGACGGAATGAACACTGAAGCTTTCTTT. This encodes CSVDTADGMNTEAFF. The full variable domain, in which reference TRBV29-1 and TRBJ1-1 provide the parts outside the CDR3, is SAVISQKPSRDICQRGTSLTIQCQVDSQVTMMFWYRQQPGQSLTLIATANQGSEATYESGFVIDKFPISRPNLTFSTLTVSNMSPEDSSIYLCSVDTADGMNTEAFFGQGTRLTVV.

This clonotype was recorded at least ten times. The chain employs TRBV5-1 and TRBJ1-2, with a weak D call TRBD1 (6 bases). CDR3 length: 16 residues. Trimming left V 3 bases short and J 8 bases short, with 23 bases between. Per the germline V gene, CDR1 is SGHRS and CDR2 is YFSETQ. As DNA, the CDR3 is TGCGCCAGCAGCTCCGGCTGGGGGCCCTCTCCGGAGGGCTACACCTTC. Its translation: CASSSGWGPSPEGYTF.